In its sample, the clone carrying this T cell receptor (beta chain) was seen many times. Its antigen remains unknown. These data originate in a study of glioma-infiltrating T cells after dendritic cell vaccination. The PCR used 60 V beta and 13 J beta primers. The repertoire was sequenced with immunoSEQ multiplex PCR; TCRdb's copy has only in-frame clones and lacks some. The profile shows about 99,000 clones, around 80% of them singletons. Time point given: after dendritic cell vaccination, including at tumor progression/relapse. Regarding the study as a whole: No direct clonality-survival link was found; a diverse polyclonal response may matter.

Trimming removed 6 bases from V and 4 bases from J, with 7 bases in between. Germline assignment: CDR1 MNHNS and CDR2 SASEGT. The CDR3 totals 11 residues. This TCR derives from a human donor with glioblastoma. The rearrangement joins TRBV6-1 to TRBJ2-7; D unclear. The sequencing used blood, collected after dendritic cell vaccination. CDR3 nucleotides: TGTGCCAGCAGCAAGCTATACGAGCAGTACTTC. Translation gives CASSKLYEQYF.